The 28 T cell receptor beta chains listed next were all sequenced from one sample in a study of blood T cell repertoires in COVID-19. Profiled with immunoSEQ multiplex PCR; TCRdb holds only in-frame clones, not every one. The table includes 99,000 or so clones, approximately 88% detected once. Material for sequencing was peripheral blood. The source of these receptors is a man aged 55 to 70 with acute or convalescent COVID-19.

The genes are TRBV4-1 and TRBJ1-5; TRBD1 might be the D (5 bases). CDR1 is MGHRA and CDR2 is YSYEKL in the germline V gene. V was cut by 6 bases and J by 6 bases, with 15 bases left in between. The CDR3 totals 14 residues. For the CDR3, the DNA is TGCGCCAGCAGTCAGCAGGGCTTTAGTCAGCCCCAGCATTTT. Translated: CASSQQGFSQPQHF.

This clone was seen a single time. This chain joins TRBV6-1 and TRBJ1-1, with 11 bases fitting TRBD1. This CDR3 comprises 14 residues. The V gene end was trimmed by 3 bases and the J gene end by 7 bases; junction bases not matched to a gene: 4. Germline CDR1 is MNHNS and CDR2 is SASEGT. The CDR3 bases are TGTGCCAGCAGTGAGAGGACAGGGGGCGGTGAAGCTTTCTTT. Amino acid sequence: CASSERTGGGEAFF.

V and J are TRBV14 and TRBJ2-3, with D tentatively TRBD1 (5 bases). CDR3 length: 15 amino acids. The germline gives CDR1 SGHDN, CDR2 FVKESK. The V gene lost 1 base and the J gene lost 12 bases, with 20 bases spanning the gap. The CDR3 region has the DNA TGTGCCAGCAGCCAAGTAAGACAGCCTCAGGGTAAACAGTATTTT. It yields the protein CASSQVRQPQGKQYF.

This clone occurred once. V is TRBV28 and J is TRBJ1-1; TRBD1 might be the D (6 bases). There are 15 residues in the CDR3. Germline values: CDR1 MDHEN, CDR2 SYDVKM. V shed 2 bases and J shed 5 bases, with 15 bases lying between them. The CDR3 coding sequence is TGTGCCAGCAGTTTAGGGGGGGCCGGGAATACTGAAGCTTTCTTT. Translating it yields CASSLGGAGNTEAFF.

A remark on this clone: One junction end does not reproduce the germline sequence, and a read error may be involved. Here the CDR3 reads CASSDSDNEQFF. The DNA for the CDR3 is TGTGCCAGCAGTGACTCCGACAATGAGCAGTTCTTC. The genes are TRBV6-5 and TRBJ2-1; the D is unclear. Germline CDR1 reads MNHEY; CDR2 reads SVGAGI. CDR3 length equals 12 residues.

This chain uses TRBV28 with TRBJ1-4; 8 bases are shared with TRBD1. Germline V gene sequence: CDR1 MDHEN, CDR2 SYDVKM. CDR3 length equals 15 residues. Trimming cost V 6 bases and J 8 bases; bases outside gene matches: 11. CDR3 amino acids: CASRPTGGRGEKLFF. The CDR3 DNA sequence: TGTGCCAGCAGACCCACAGGGGGTAGAGGGGAAAAACTGTTTTTT.

The chain combines TRBV5-4 with TRBJ2-6; the D gene is possibly TRBD2 (7 bases). Trimming removed 4 bases at V and 2 bases at J, with 13 bases between. Germline V lookup: CDR1 SGHNT, CDR2 YYREEE (reference sequence). The CDR3 totals 16 residues. The CDR3 DNA is TGTGCCAGCAGCCTTGGGGGGGCAGCTGGGGCCAACGTCCTGACTTTC. It codes for CASSLGGAAGANVLTF.

V gene TRBV28 combines with J gene TRBJ2-7; possibly TRBD1 for D (7 bases). V lost 7 bases and J 5 bases, leaving 15 bases between the germline ends. The CDR3 is made up of 13 amino acids. CDR1 and CDR2 from the germline V gene are MDHEN and SYDVKM. The CDR3 region is CASKEGALNEQYF. DNA of the CDR3: TGTGCCAGCAAGGAGGGGGCGCTCAACGAGCAGTACTTC.

The rearrangement uses TRBV9 and TRBJ2-1, with TRBD2 identical over 11 bases. Germline values: CDR1 SGDLS, CDR2 YYNGEE. The CDR3 covers 18 residues. V lost 4 bases, J lost 5 bases, and 14 bases stayed unmatched. The CDR3 DNA is TGTGCCAGCAGCCTGCAGATTATAGGGACTAGCGGAAACAATGAGCAGTTCTTC. Its protein product is CASSLQIIGTSGNNEQFF.

V and J are TRBV5-6 and TRBJ1-1; D gene uncertain. The germline V gene has CDR1 SGHDT and CDR2 YYEEEE. The length of the CDR3 is 12 residues. The CDR3 protein is CEAPHWYTEAFF. The CDR3 region has the DNA TGTGAAGCACCCCATTGGTATACTGAAGCTTTCTTT.

The chain couples TRBV29-1 to TRBJ2-1, with TRBD2 as a possible D gene (5 bases). The germline gives CDR1 SQVTM, CDR2 ANQGSEA. This CDR3 is built from 14 residues. V dropped 4 bases and J dropped 0 bases, with 10 bases sitting between them. The CDR3 region is CSVGSADSYNEQFF. As DNA, the CDR3 is TGCAGCGTTGGGTCAGCGGACTCCTACAATGAGCAGTTCTTC.

The CDR3 protein is CASSQDSGENYYEQYF. CDR3 DNA: TGCGCCAGCAGCCAAGATTCAGGGGAAAACTACTACGAGCAGTACTTC. V is TRBV4-1 and J is TRBJ2-7; perhaps TRBD1 as D (6 bases). Germline V gene data show CDR1 as MGHRA and CDR2 as YSYEKL. Trimming shortened V by 0 bases and J by 3 bases, and 15 bases separated the two germline ends. The CDR3 runs to 16 residues.

The chain carries TRBV5-1 and TRBJ2-1, with a tentative D call TRBD2 (5 bases). The CDR3 runs to 14 residues. Germline V gene sequence: CDR1 SGHRS, CDR2 YFSETQ. The V end lost 0 bases, the J end lost 5 bases, and 9 bases lay between the germline ends. The chain's CDR3 is CASSLGLLNNEQFF. The CDR3 region has the DNA TGCGCCAGCAGCTTGGGACTACTGAACAATGAGCAGTTCTTC. Together with reference TRBV5-1 and TRBJ2-1, the CDR3 gives the full variable domain: KAGVTQTPRYLIKTRGQQVTLSCSPISGHRSVSWYQQTPGQGLQFLFEYFSETQRNKGNFPGRFSGRQFSNSRSEMNVSTLELGDSALYLCASSLGLLNNEQFFGPGTRLTVL.

This clone is a singleton in its sample. The V gene is TRBV7-9, the J gene TRBJ1-2, with a possible D match to TRBD1 (6 bases). CDR1 is SEHNR and CDR2 is FQNEAQ in the germline V gene (reference sequence). The CDR3 has 17 residues. V was cut by 4 bases and J by 0 bases, with 18 bases left in between. This CDR3 reads CASSSSARTETNYGYTF. CDR3 bases: TGTGCCAGCAGCTCATCCGCTCGGACAGAGACTAACTATGGCTACACCTTC.

The chain employs TRBV24-1 and TRBJ2-3; TRBD1 matches at 8 bases. Germline CDR1 reads KGHDR; CDR2 reads SFDVKD. V dropped 4 bases and J dropped 3; count of bases not matched to a gene: 8. The CDR3 sequence is 16 residues long. CDR3 DNA: TGTGCCACCAGTGACCTTCGGACAGGGCGAACAGATACGCAGTATTTT. It encodes CATSDLRTGRTDTQYF.

The DNA for the CDR3 is TGTGCCAGCAGCCCCCGGGGACAGGGTTTTTTAGGCTACACCTTC. It is translated as CASSPRGQGFLGYTF. The rearrangement links TRBV9 to TRBJ1-2, with 9 bases lining up with TRBD1. The trim removed 4 bases at V and 8 bases at J, leaving 12 bases unmatched. Germline CDR1 SGDLS, CDR2 YYNGEE. This CDR3 contains 15 residues.

The chain links TRBV10-3 to TRBJ1-1; tentatively, D is TRBD1 (6 bases). With 4 bases removed from V and 0 bases from J, the gap between germline ends came to 9 bases. In germline, CDR1 is ENHRY, CDR2 SYGVKD. This CDR3 has 14 amino acids. In DNA form, the CDR3 reads TGTGCCATCAGTGTGGGGGCCATGAACACTGAAGCTTTCTTT. Its translation is CAISVGAMNTEAFF.

The rearrangement uses TRBV30 and TRBJ2-7; D is perhaps TRBD1 (6 bases). V was cut by 2 bases and J by 3 bases, with 11 bases left in between. This CDR3 is built from 13 residues. Germline values: CDR1 GTSNPN, CDR2 SVGIG (reference sequence). CDR3 residues: CAWSSGVIYEQYV. CDR3 coding DNA: TGTGCCTGGAGTTCAGGGGTTATCTACGAGCAGTACGTC.

The chain employs TRBV6-5 and TRBJ2-7; 7 bases line up with TRBD1. V lost 5 bases, J lost 3 bases, and 7 bases stayed unmatched. Per the germline V gene, CDR1 is MNHEY and CDR2 is SVGAGI. The CDR3 has 14 amino acids. CDR3 in DNA: TGTGCCAGCAGTAGGGGGCAGAGGGACTACGAGCAGTACTTC. It encodes CASSRGQRDYEQYF.

The chain uses TRBV6-2 or TRBV6-3 and TRBJ2-1; the D gene is possibly TRBD2 (5 bases). The CDR3 is 16 amino acids. Trimming removed 6 bases from V and 5 bases from J, with 20 bases in between. Germline loops: CDR1 MNHEY, CDR2 SVGEGT. This CDR3 is CASSSPVGSAHNEQFF. CDR3 coding DNA: TGTGCCAGCAGCTCCCCCGTGGGTAGCGCTCACAATGAGCAGTTCTTC.

A single count supports this clone. The sample holds other DNA sequences that translate to the same CDR3. The chain carries TRBV5-1 and TRBJ2-1, with 10 positions matching TRBD2. The length of the CDR3 is 15 residues. V was pared by 0 bases and J by 7 bases, with 4 bases of the junction left unmatched. CDR1 is SGHRS, CDR2 YFSETQ, per germline. The CDR3 nucleotides read TGCGCCAGCAGCTTGGGAGCGGGAGGGTATAATGAGCAGTTCTTC. Protein sequence: CASSLGAGGYNEQFF.

The V gene is TRBV6-5, the J gene TRBJ2-7; D gene uncertain. Germline V gene lookup returns CDR1 MNHEY and CDR2 SVGAGI. The CDR3 covers 15 residues. Trimming stripped 0 bases from V and 2 bases from J, with 11 bases between. The CDR3 sequence is CASSYSIQVTYEQYF. CDR3 DNA sequence: TGTGCCAGCAGTTACTCGATCCAGGTAACCTACGAGCAGTACTTC.

The chain joins TRBV7-9 to TRBJ1-1; no clear D. The CDR3 is 13 residues long. V gave up 1 base and J gave up 5 bases, with 8 bases separating them. Germline lookup yields CDR1 SEHNR and CDR2 FQNEAQ (reference sequence). The CDR3 DNA reads as TGTGCCAGCAGCTTAGGTGCACAGACTGAAGCTTTCTTT. It yields the protein CASSLGAQTEAFF.

This clone was seen a single time. The chain joins TRBV5-1 to TRBJ1-5; the match to TRBD1 covers 8 bases. The CDR3 is made up of 15 amino acids. With V trimmed by 0 bases and J by 6 bases, 5 bases remained unmatched. The V gene's germline CDR1 is SGHRS and CDR2 YFSETQ. CDR3 residues: CASSLAGGESQPQHF. CDR3 nucleotides: TGCGCCAGCAGCTTGGCAGGGGGCGAGAGTCAGCCCCAGCATTTT.

The chain has TRBV19 and TRBJ1-1, with no clear D. The length of the CDR3 is 13 residues. Germline values: CDR1 LNHDA, CDR2 SQIVND (reference sequence). With 8 bases removed from V and 3 bases from J, the gap between germline ends came to 13 bases. Here the CDR3 reads CASELTPYTEAFF. The CDR3 bases are TGTGCCAGTGAACTGACACCTTACACTGAAGCTTTCTTT.

The CDR3 loop is CASSQEWSSDTEAFF. The CDR3, as DNA: TGTGCCAGCAGCCAAGAGTGGTCTTCGGACACTGAAGCTTTCTTT. This chain joins TRBV14 and TRBJ1-1, with D hard to call. V lost 0 bases and J 3 bases, leaving 11 bases between the germline ends. Germline CDR1 SGHDN, CDR2 FVKESK. CDR3 length: 15 amino acids.

Only one count was recorded for this clone. This sequence joins TRBV10-3 and TRBJ1-3; D unclear. V was trimmed by 4 bases and J by 2 bases, leaving 12 bases between them. Germline loops: CDR1 ENHRY, CDR2 SYGVKD. CDR3 size: 15 residues. The CDR3 region is CAISASGVAGNTIYF. CDR3 bases: TGTGCCATCAGTGCGAGTGGAGTGGCTGGAAACACCATATATTTT.

The rearrangement uses TRBV9 and TRBJ2-2; 9 positions agree with TRBD2. The CDR3 has 18 amino acids. The ends lost 0 bases at V and 6 bases at J; junction bases unmatched: 12. The V gene's germline CDR1 is SGDLS and CDR2 YYNGEE. The CDR3 DNA reads as TGTGCCAGCAGCGTAGCTGCGGCGGGAGGGCCCCCGTCCGGGGAGCTGTTTTTT. It encodes CASSVAAAGGPPSGELFF. Filled out from reference TRBV9 and TRBJ2-2, the complete variable domain reads DSGVTQTPKHLITATGQRVTLRCSPRSGDLSVYWYQQSLDQGLQFLIQYYNGEERAKGNILERFSAQQFPDLHSELNLSSLELGDSALYFCASSVAAAGGPPSGELFFGEGSRLTVL.